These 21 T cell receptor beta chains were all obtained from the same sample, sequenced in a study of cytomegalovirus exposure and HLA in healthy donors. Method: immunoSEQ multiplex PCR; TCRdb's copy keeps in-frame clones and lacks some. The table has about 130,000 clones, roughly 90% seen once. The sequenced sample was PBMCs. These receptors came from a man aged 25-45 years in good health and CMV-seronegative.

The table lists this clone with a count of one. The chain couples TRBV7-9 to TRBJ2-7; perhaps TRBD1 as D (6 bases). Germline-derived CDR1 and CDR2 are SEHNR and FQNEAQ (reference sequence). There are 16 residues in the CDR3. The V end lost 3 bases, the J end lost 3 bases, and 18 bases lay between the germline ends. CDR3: CASSFRQASTHYEQYF. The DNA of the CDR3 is TGTGCCAGCAGCTTTCGACAGGCCTCCACCCACTACGAGCAGTACTTC.

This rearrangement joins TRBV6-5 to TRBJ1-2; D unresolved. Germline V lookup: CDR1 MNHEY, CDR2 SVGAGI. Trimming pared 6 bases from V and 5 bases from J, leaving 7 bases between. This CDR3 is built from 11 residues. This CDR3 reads CASSDLYGYTF. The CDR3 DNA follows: TGTGCCAGCAGCGACTTGTATGGCTACACCTTC.

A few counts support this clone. The CDR3 reads CASSLGLGWGHLEQYF. The CDR3 DNA reads as TGTGCCAGCAGCTTAGGTTTGGGGTGGGGACACCTCGAGCAGTACTTC. The rearrangement uses TRBV7-3 and TRBJ2-7, with D perhaps matching TRBD1 (6 bases). The CDR3 runs 16 residues. The V end was cut by 2 bases, the J end by 6 bases, with 20 bases between. Germline values: CDR1 SGHTA, CDR2 FQGTGA.

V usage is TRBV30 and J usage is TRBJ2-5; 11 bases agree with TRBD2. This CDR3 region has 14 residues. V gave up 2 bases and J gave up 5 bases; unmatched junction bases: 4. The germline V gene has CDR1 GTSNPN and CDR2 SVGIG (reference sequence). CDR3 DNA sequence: TGTGCCTGGAGTACGGTAGCGGGAGGGGAGACCCAGTACTTC. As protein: CAWSTVAGGETQYF. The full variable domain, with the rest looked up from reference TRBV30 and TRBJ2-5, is SQTIHQWPATLVQPVGSPLSLECTVEGTSNPNLYWYRQAAGRGLQLLFYSVGIGQISSEVPQNLSASRPQDRQFILSSKKLLLSDSGFYLCAWSTVAGGETQYFGPGTRLLVL.

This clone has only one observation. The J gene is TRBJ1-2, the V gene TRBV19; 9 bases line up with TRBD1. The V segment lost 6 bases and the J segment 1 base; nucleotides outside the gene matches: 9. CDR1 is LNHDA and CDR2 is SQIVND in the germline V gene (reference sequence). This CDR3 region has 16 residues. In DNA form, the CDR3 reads TGTGCCAGTAGCCTATCCGGGACAGGGAGTAACTATGGCTACACCTTC. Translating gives CASSLSGTGSNYGYTF.

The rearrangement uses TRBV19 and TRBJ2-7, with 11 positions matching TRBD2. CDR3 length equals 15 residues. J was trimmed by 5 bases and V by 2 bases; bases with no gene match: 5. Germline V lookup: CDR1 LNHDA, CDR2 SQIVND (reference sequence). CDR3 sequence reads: CASSISSGRRNEQYF. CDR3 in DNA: TGTGCCAGTAGTATATCTAGCGGGAGGAGGAACGAGCAGTACTTC.

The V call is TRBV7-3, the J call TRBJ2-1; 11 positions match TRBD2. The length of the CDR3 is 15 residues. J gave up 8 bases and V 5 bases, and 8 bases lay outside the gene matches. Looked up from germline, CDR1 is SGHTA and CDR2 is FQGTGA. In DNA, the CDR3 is TGTGCCAGCAGCATACTAGCGGGAGATGGCTATGAGCAGTTCTTC. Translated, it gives CASSILAGDGYEQFF.

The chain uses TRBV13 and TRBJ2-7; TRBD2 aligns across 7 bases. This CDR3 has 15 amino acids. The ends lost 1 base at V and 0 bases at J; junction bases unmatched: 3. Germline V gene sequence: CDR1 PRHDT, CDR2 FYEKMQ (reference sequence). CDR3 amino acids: CASSLAAGYSYEQYF. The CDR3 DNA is TGTGCCAGCAGCTTAGCAGCGGGGTACTCCTACGAGCAGTACTTC.

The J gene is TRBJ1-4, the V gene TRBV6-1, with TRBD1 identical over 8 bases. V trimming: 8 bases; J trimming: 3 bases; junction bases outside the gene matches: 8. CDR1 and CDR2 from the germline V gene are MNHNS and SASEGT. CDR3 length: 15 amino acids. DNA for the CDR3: TGTGCCAGCCGCTCGCAGGGGGCAGCTAATGAAAAACTGTTTTTT. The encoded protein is CASRSQGAANEKLFF.

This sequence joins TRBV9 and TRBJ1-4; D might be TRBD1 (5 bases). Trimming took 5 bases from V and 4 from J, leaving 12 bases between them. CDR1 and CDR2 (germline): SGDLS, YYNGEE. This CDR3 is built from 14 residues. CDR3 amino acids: CASSLTANNEKLFF. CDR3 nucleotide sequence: TGTGCCAGCAGTTTGACAGCGAATAATGAAAAACTGTTTTTT.

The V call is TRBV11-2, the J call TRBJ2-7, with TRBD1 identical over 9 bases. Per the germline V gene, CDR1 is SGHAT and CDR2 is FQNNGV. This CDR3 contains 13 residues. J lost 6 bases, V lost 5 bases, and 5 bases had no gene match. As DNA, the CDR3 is TGTGCCAGCAGCACCGGGACAGGGCCCGAGCAGTACTTC. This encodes CASSTGTGPEQYF.

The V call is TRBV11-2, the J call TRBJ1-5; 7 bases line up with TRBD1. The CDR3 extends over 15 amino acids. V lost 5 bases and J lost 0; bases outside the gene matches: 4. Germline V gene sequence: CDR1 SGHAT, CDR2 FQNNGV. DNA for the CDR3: TGTGCCAGCAGCGAGGGACAGATTAGCAATCAGCCCCAGCATTTT. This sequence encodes CASSEGQISNQPQHF.

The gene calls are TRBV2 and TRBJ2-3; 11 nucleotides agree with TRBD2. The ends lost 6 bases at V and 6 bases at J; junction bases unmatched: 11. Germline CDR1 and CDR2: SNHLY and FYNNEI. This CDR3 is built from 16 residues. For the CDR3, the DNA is TGTGCCAGCAGATCGAGTAGCGGGGGGGTCGGGGATACGCAGTATTTT. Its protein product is CASRSSSGGVGDTQYF. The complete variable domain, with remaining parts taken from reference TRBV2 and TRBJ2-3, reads EPEVTQTPSHQVTQMGQEVILRCVPISNHLYFYWYRQILGQKVEFLVSFYNNEISEKSEIFDDQFSVERPDGSNFTLKIRSTKLEDSAMYFCASRSSSGGVGDTQYFGPGTRLTVL.

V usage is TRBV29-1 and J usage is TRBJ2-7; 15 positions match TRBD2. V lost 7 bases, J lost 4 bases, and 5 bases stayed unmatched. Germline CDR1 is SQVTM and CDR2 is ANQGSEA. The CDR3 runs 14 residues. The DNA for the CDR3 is TGCAGCGCCGGGACTAGCGGGAGGAGGTACGAGCAGTACTTC. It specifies CSAGTSGRRYEQYF.

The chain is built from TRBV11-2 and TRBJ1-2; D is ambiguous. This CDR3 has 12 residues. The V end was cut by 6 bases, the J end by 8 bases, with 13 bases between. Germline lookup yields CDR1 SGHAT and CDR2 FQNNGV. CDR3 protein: CASSSYFEGYTF. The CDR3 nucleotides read TGTGCCAGCAGTTCCTACTTTGAAGGCTACACCTTC.

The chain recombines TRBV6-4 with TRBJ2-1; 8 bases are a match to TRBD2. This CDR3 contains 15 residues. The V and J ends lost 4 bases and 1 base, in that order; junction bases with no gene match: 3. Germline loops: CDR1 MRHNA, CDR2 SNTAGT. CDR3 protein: CASSVGTRSYNEQFF. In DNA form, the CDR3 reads TGTGCCAGCAGTGTCGGGACTAGGTCCTACAATGAGCAGTTCTTC.

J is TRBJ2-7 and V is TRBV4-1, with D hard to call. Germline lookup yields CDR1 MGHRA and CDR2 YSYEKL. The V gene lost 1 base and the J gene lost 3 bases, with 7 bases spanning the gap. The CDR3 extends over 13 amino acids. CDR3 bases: TGCGCCAGCAGCCAAGCCAACTACTACGAGCAGTACTTC. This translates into CASSQANYYEQYF.

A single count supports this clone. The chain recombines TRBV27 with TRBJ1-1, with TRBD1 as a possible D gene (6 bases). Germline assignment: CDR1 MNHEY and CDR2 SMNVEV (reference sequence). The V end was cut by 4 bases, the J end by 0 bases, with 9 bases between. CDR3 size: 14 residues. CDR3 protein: CASSSTGLNTEAFF. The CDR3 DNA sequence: TGTGCCAGCAGTTCGACAGGTTTGAACACTGAAGCTTTCTTT.

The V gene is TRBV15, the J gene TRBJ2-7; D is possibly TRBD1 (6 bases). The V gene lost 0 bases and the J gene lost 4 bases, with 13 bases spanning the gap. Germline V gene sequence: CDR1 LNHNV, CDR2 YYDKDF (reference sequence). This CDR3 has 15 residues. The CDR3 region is CATSRDIGTKYEQYF. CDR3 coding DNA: TGTGCCACCAGCAGAGATATCGGGACAAAATACGAGCAGTACTTC.

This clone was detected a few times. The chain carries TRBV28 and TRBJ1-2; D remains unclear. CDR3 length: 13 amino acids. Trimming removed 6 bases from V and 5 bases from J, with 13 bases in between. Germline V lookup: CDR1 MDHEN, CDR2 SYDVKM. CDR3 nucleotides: TGTGCCAGCAGCCCACCCCCGGGGTATGGCTACACCTTC. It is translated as CASSPPPGYGYTF.

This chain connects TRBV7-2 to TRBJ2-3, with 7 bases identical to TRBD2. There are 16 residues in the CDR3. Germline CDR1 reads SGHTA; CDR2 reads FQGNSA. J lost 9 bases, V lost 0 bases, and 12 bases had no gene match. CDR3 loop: CASSLAIRLAVETQYF. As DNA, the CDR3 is TGTGCCAGCAGCTTAGCTATCCGGCTAGCGGTTGAAACGCAGTATTTT. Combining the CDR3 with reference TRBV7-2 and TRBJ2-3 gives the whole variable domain GAGVSQSPSNKVTEKGKDVELRCDPISGHTALYWYRQSLGQGLEFLIYFQGNSAPDKSGLPSDRFSAERTGGSVSTLTIQRTQQEDSAVYLCASSLAIRLAVETQYFGPGTRLTVL.